These 16 T cell receptor beta chains were sequenced from one sample in a study of vaccination and CD4 T cells after COVID-19. Treatment noted: roughly ten-day PBMC culture with coronavirus spike peptide pools or control peptides (ViraFEST assay). The Oncomine TCR Beta short-read assay generated sequence data from the DNA of cultured CD4+ T cells. Each CDR3 protein gets one entry after TCRdb re-called the PCR reads with MiXCR. The table lists under 20,000 distinct CDR3 sequences, roughly 47% of them singletons. Their antigens remain unidentified. Specimen: cultured CD4+ T cells from blood. Receptors were obtained from a human donor with COVID-19.

This clonotype was found once. The chain is built from TRBV5-5 and TRBJ1-2; 7 bases are a match to TRBD1. J gave up 4 bases and V 4 bases, and 10 bases lay outside the gene matches. The V gene's germline CDR1 is SGHKS and CDR2 YYEKEE (reference sequence). There are 15 residues in the CDR3. CDR3 sequence (DNA): TGTGCCAGCAGCGTAACAGGACAGGTAGCCTATGGCTACACCTTC. This sequence encodes CASSVTGQVAYGYTF.

The chain joins TRBV25-1 to TRBJ1-2; D may be TRBD1 (6 bases). The CDR3 has 13 amino acids. CDR1 and CDR2 (germline): MGHDK, SYGVNS. The V end lost 2 bases, the J end lost 4 bases, and 8 bases lay between the germline ends. CDR3 sequence (DNA): TGTGCCAGCAGTGAAGACAGGTTCTATGGCTACACCTTC. Its translation is CASSEDRFYGYTF.

The chain carries TRBV15 and TRBJ2-7, with 12 bases identical to TRBD2. CDR3 length: 19 residues. The germline V gene encodes CDR1 LNHNV and CDR2 YYDKDF (reference sequence). The junction had 9 bases not matched to a gene; V was cut back by 0 bases and J by 0 bases. CDR3 coding DNA: TGTGCCACCAGCAGAGAAGGAACTAGCGGGGGGCATAGCTCCTACGAGCAGTACTTC. Translated: CATSREGTSGGHSSYEQYF.

The V call is TRBV20-1, the J call TRBJ2-5; D perhaps matches TRBD2 (6 bases). V lost 3 bases to trimming and J lost 3 bases, with 8 bases between them. Germline assignment: CDR1 DFQATT and CDR2 SNEGSKA (reference sequence). The CDR3 totals 12 residues. CDR3 nucleotide sequence: TGCAGTGCTAGCAAGCGGGAAGAGACCCAGTACTTC. It translates to CSASKREETQYF.

This chain joins TRBV7-2 and TRBJ2-3; D is unclear. There are 14 residues in the CDR3. Per the germline V gene, CDR1 is SGHTA and CDR2 is FQGNSA. Trimming shortened V by 1 base and J by 4 bases, and 9 bases separated the two germline ends. CDR3 protein: CASSLGVGSDTQYF. The CDR3 bases are TGTGCCAGCAGCTTAGGGGTAGGGTCAGATACGCAGTATTTT.

This rearrangement joins TRBV20-1 to TRBJ2-3, with a weak D call TRBD2 (6 bases). The germline gives CDR1 DFQATT, CDR2 SNEGSKA (reference sequence). The CDR3 is 12 residues long. V was shortened by 8 bases and J by 7 bases, with 16 bases between the two germline ends. The CDR3 sequence is CSIRLVLYTQYF. The CDR3 DNA follows: TGCAGTATCCGACTAGTACTGTATACGCAGTATTTT.

The rearrangement joins TRBV6-1 to TRBJ2-2; D ambiguous. Germline assignment: CDR1 MNHNS and CDR2 SASEGT. The germline V and J ends were trimmed by 6 bases and 6 bases, with 8 bases remaining between them. The CDR3 spans 12 residues. The CDR3 spells CASRVASGELFF. The CDR3 DNA reads TGTGCCAGCAGGGTCGCGTCCGGGGAGCTGTTTTTT.

This rearrangement joins TRBV7-2 to TRBJ1-2; tentative D call: TRBD1 (5 bases). Trimming pared 2 bases from V and 5 bases from J, leaving 18 bases between. This CDR3 is 16 amino acids long. Germline V lookup: CDR1 SGHTA, CDR2 FQGNSA. DNA of the CDR3: TGTGCCAGCAGCTTAAGTGGGGCCCAGGCGCTTTATGGCTACACCTTC. As protein: CASSLSGAQALYGYTF.

This chain uses TRBV20-1 with TRBJ1-5; weak D call: TRBD1 (5 bases). The V and J ends lost 0 bases and 2 bases respectively, with 11 bases between them. This CDR3 comprises 15 residues. CDR1 and CDR2 (germline): DFQATT, SNEGSKA (reference sequence). CDR3 region: CSARDTAGGNQPQHF. CDR3 nucleotide sequence: TGCAGTGCTAGAGATACCGCGGGGGGCAATCAGCCCCAGCATTTT.

The chain carries TRBV2 and TRBJ1-2; 8 bases are a match to TRBD1. Losses at the gene ends were 3 bases for V and 4 bases for J; bases not matched to a gene: 7. Germline lookup yields CDR1 SNHLY and CDR2 FYNNEI. The CDR3 has 15 residues. CDR3 protein: CASSDTGGRIYGYTF. The DNA for the CDR3 is TGTGCCAGCAGTGATACAGGGGGGCGCATCTATGGCTACACCTTC.

The CDR3 here is CSVDKGSATEAFF. CDR3 coding DNA: TGCAGCGTTGATAAGGGGTCAGCCACTGAAGCTTTCTTT. V is TRBV29-1 and J is TRBJ1-1; possible D gene TRBD1, 5 bases. CDR1 SQVTM and CDR2 ANQGSEA come from the germline V gene. Trimming left V 3 bases short and J 4 bases short, with 12 bases between. The CDR3 contains 13 residues.

CDR3 nucleotide sequence: TGCAGTGCACCCCGGACTAGTTCTTCCGACGAGCAGTACTTC. It encodes CSAPRTSSSDEQYF. The chain combines TRBV20-1 with TRBJ2-7, with 7 bases lining up with TRBD2. V gave up 6 bases and J gave up 5 bases; unmatched junction bases: 13. This CDR3 has 14 amino acids. From germline, CDR1 is DFQATT and CDR2 SNEGSKA (reference sequence).

The chain employs TRBV2 and TRBJ1-1, with unresolved D. The CDR3 has 13 residues. V lost 6 bases, J lost 0 bases, and 8 bases lay in between. Germline V gene lookup returns CDR1 SNHLY and CDR2 FYNNEI. CDR3 in amino acids: CASRTTMNTEAFF. CDR3 DNA: TGTGCCAGCAGGACAACCATGAACACTGAAGCTTTCTTT.

This chain joins TRBV12-3 or TRBV12-4 and TRBJ2-1; a weak D match, TRBD1 (6 bases). The J call is in doubt because the DNA end fits TRBJ2-7 better. This CDR3 has 16 amino acids. As DNA, the CDR3 is TGTGCCAGCAGTTTTGTCATAGGGGGAAGCTCCTACGAGCAGTACTTC. It yields the protein CASSFVIGGSSYEQYF.

V and J are TRBV19 and TRBJ2-7, with a possible D match to TRBD2 (5 bases). Germline lookup yields CDR1 LNHDA and CDR2 SQIVND (reference sequence). The CDR3 totals 14 residues. Trimming stripped 5 bases from V and 7 bases from J, with 18 bases between. The CDR3 DNA reads TGTGCCAGTAGTCCCCCCGGACTTGGGAAAGAGCAGTACTTC. Translation: CASSPPGLGKEQYF.

This clonotype was seen a handful of times. This sequence joins TRBV4-1 and TRBJ2-5; TRBD2 agrees at 9 bases. Germline CDR1 reads MGHRA; CDR2 reads YSYEKL. V was clipped by 4 bases and J by 5 bases; unmatched bases: 8. This CDR3 is built from 15 residues. In DNA, the CDR3 is TGCGCCAGCAGCCCCTCGCGGGGGGGATGGGAGACCCAGTACTTC. Translation: CASSPSRGGWETQYF.